These T cell receptor beta chains were read from a single sample in a study of Graves' ophthalmopathy and Graves' hyperthyroidism. One entry per CDR3 protein results from TCRdb running MiXCR on the multiplex PCR reads. The sample yields around 600,000 distinct CDR3 sequences, roughly 41% seen once. The specimen sequenced was peripheral blood. Receptors were obtained from an adult man with Graves' ophthalmopathy. Each CDR3 is given with its conserved first and last residue. D genes are given only for firm matches. Expanded clones get a size class; other rows say once, few or many, or leave the size out.

>.|TRBV6-6|TRBJ1-5|few
TGTGCCAGCTCACCAACGGGGGGGATCTTCAATCAGCCCCAGCATTTT
CASSPTGGIFNQPQHF
>.|TRBV2|TRBJ1-6|.
TGTGCCAGCAGCTTGCGACAGCCGGGACTGTCTAATTCACCCCTCCACTTT
CASSLRQPGLSNSPLHF
>.|TRBV24-1|TRBJ1-5|.
TGTGCCACCAGTGCCGACACAGGGTTCCAGCCCCAGCATTTT
CATSADTGFQPQHF
>.|TRBV7-2|TRBJ1-4|many
TGTGCCAGCAGCACCAGCGCCGAAGGGGTGGCAACTAATGAAAAACTGTTTTTT
CASSTSAEGVATNEKLFF
>.|TRBV10-3|TRBJ1-4|few
TGTGCCATCAGTGAGCCTGGAAAACTGTTTTTT
CAISEPGKLFF
>.|TRBV7-2|TRBJ2-2|few
TGTGCCAGCATAAACCGTGTCGTGCTGGGCGGGGAGCTGTTTTTT
CASINRVVLGGELFF
>.|TRBV19|TRBJ1-6|.
TGTGCCAGTAGTATAAGGCGTAACACCGGGGAGAGTTCACCCCTCCACTTT
CASSIRRNTGESSPLHF
>.|TRBV6-6|TRBJ1-1|many
TGTGCCAGCAGTTACTCGGACGAGGCTTTCTTT
CASSYSDEAFF
>TRBD1|TRBV7-3|TRBJ1-5|.
TGTGCCAGCAGCGAAACGGACAGGGGGTTTCAGCCCCAGCATTTT
CASSETDRGFQPQHF
>TRBD1|TRBV19|TRBJ1-6|many
TGTGCCAGTTCTCCCCGGACAGGGAACTATAATTCACCCCTCCACTTT
CASSPRTGNYNSPLHF
>TRBD2|TRBV5-1|TRBJ2-5|many
TGCGCCAGCAGCTTGGCGGCTAGCGGGAGGGGCCAAGAGACCCAGTACTTC
CASSLAASGRGQETQYF
>.|TRBV7-9|TRBJ2-5|many
TGTGCCAGCATCGACCTCCGGGGAATGGAGACCCAGTACTTC
CASIDLRGMETQYF
>.|TRBV19|TRBJ1-2|.
TGTGCCAGTAGTATTGCCCTTAATGACTACACCTTC
CASSIALNDYTF
>.|TRBV7-9|TRBJ2-5|many
TGTGCCAGCAGCTTAGGGACCCAAGAGACCCAGTACTTC
CASSLGTQETQYF
>TRBD1|TRBV11-1|TRBJ1-1|.
TGTGCCAGCGTAAGAGGACAGGGGGGCACTGAAGCTTTCTTT
CASVRGQGGTEAFF
>TRBD1|TRBV6-5|TRBJ2-5|many
TGTGCCAGCAGTCCGACAGGGGTGTACCAAGAGACCCAGTACTTC
CASSPTGVYQETQYF
>TRBD1|TRBV9|TRBJ1-6|.
TGTGCCAGCAGCGAAGAACTCACAGGGGGCGGCGGTTCACCCCTCCACTTT
CASSEELTGGGGSPLHF
>.|TRBV19|TRBJ1-5|.
TGTGCCAGTAGCTACGACTCCCCGAGGAATCAGCCCCAGCATTTT
CASSYDSPRNQPQHF
>.|TRBV7-2|TRBJ1-1|few
TGTGCCAGCAGTTTTGGAGGGGCCGTCAAAGGCACTGAAGCTTTCTTT
CASSFGGAVKGTEAFF
>.|TRBV7-2|TRBJ1-1|many
TGTGCCAGCAGCTTGGACACTTTTTTTCACCCCCCTTTCTTT
CASSLDTFFHPPFF
>.|TRBV7-2|TRBJ2-7|many
TGTGCCAGCAGCTCGTCCCGGGACGTCTACGAGCAGTACTTC
CASSSSRDVYEQYF
>.|TRBV7-2|TRBJ1-2|many
TGTGCCAGCAGCTTAAATCTGGGTCTCTATGGCTACACCTTC
CASSLNLGLYGYTF
>TRBD2|TRBV12-3/TRBV12-4|TRBJ2-3|.
TGTGCCAGCAGCTGGACTAGCGGGAGCACAGATACGCAGTATTTT
CASSWTSGSTDTQYF
>.|TRBV7-8|TRBJ2-7|few
TGTGCCAGCAGCCAAGATTCGGAGGTGTACGAGCAGTACTTC
CASSQDSEVYEQYF
>.|TRBV7-2|TRBJ1-1|many
TGTGCCAGCAGCTTAGGGGGGGCGGTGAACACTGAAGCTTTCTTT
CASSLGGAVNTEAFF